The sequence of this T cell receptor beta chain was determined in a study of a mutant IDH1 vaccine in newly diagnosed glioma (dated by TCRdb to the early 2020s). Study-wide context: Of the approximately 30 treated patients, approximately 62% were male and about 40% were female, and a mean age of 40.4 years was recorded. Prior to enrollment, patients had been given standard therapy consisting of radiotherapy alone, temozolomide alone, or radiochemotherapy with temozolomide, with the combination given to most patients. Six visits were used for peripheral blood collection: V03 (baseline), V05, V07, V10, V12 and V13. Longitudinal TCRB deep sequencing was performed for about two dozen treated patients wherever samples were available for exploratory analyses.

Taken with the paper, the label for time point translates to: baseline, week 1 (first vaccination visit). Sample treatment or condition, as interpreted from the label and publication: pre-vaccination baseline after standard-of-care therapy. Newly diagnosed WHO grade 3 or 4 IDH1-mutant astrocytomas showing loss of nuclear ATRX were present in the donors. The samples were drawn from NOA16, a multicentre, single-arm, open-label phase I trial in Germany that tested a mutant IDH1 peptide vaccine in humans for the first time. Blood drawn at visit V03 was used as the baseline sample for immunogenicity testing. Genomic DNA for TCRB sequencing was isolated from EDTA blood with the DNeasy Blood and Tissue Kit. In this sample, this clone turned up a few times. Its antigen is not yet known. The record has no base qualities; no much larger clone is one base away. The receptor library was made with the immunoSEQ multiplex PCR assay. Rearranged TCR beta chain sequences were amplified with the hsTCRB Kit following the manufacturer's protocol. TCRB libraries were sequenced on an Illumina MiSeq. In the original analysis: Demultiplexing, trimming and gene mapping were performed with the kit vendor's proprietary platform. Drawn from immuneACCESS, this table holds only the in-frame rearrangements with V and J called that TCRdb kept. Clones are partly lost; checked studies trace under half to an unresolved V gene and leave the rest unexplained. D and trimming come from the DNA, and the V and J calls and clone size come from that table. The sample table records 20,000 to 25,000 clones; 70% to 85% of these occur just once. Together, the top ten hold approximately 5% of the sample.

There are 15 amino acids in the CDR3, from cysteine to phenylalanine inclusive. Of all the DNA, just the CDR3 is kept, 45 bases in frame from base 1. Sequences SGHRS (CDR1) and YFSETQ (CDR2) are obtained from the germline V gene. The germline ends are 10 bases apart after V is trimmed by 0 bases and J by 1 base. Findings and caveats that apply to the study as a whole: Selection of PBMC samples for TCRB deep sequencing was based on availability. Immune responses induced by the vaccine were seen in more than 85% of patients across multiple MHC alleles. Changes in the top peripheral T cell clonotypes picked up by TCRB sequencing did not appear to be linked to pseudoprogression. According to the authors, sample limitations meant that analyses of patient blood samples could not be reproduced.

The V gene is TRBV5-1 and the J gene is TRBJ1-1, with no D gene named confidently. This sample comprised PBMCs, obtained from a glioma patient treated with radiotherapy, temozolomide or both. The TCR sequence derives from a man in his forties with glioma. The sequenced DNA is TGCGCCAGCAGCTTGGAAGGCAAAGAGAACACTGAAGCTTTCTTT. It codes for CASSLEGKENTEAFF.